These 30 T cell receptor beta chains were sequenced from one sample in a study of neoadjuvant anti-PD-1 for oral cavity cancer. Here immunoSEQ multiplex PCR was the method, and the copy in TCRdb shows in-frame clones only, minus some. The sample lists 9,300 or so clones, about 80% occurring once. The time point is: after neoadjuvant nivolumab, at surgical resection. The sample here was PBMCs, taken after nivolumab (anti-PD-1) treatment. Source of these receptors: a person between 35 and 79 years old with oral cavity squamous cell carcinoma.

As DNA, the CDR3 is TGCAGCGTTGAACACAGGGACACCGGCTATGGCTACACCTTC. As protein: CSVEHRDTGYGYTF. The rearrangement links TRBV29-1 to TRBJ1-2, with D perhaps matching TRBD1 (6 bases). CDR3 size: 14 residues. The germline CDR1 and CDR2 sequences are SQVTM and ANQGSEA. V dropped 2 bases and J dropped 4 bases, with 14 bases sitting between them.

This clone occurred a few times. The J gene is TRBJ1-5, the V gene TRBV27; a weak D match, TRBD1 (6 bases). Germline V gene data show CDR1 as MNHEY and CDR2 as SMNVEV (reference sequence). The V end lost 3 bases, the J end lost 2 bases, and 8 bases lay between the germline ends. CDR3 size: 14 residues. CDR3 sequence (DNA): TGTGCCAGCAGTTTCCAGGGGCGCAATCAGCCCCAGCATTTT. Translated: CASSFQGRNQPQHF.

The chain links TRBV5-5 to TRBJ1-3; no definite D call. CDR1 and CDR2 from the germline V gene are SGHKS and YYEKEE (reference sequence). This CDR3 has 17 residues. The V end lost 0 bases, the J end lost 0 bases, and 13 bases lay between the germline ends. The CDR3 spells CASSLDGRESSGNTIYF. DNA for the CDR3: TGTGCCAGCAGCTTGGATGGTAGGGAGAGCTCTGGAAACACCATATATTTT.

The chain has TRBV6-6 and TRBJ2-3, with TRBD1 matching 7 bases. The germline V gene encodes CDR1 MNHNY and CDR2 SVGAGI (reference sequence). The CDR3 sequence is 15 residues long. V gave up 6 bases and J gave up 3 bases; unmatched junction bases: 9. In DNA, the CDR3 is TGTGCCAGCAGCCACAGGGGAACTTGGACAGATACGCAGTATTTT. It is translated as CASSHRGTWTDTQYF.

CDR3: CASSDPVSTSGGSNEQFF. The CDR3 nucleotides read TGTGCCAGCAGTGACCCGGTAAGCACTAGCGGGGGTAGCAATGAGCAGTTCTTC. This chain joins TRBV6-4 and TRBJ2-1; 11 bases are shared with TRBD2. J gave up 6 bases and V 2 bases, and 12 bases lay outside the gene matches. The CDR3 is 18 residues long. The germline V gene has CDR1 MRHNA and CDR2 SNTAGT.

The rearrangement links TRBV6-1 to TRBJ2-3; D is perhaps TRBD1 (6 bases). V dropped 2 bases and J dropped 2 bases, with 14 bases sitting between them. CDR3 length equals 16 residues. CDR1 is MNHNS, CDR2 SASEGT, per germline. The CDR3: CASSERTVAATDTQYF. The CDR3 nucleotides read TGTGCCAGCAGTGAACGGACAGTCGCAGCCACAGATACGCAGTATTTT.

This CDR3 is CASSLKTGQGAEQFF. The CDR3 DNA sequence: TGTGCCAGCAGCTTAAAGACCGGGCAGGGGGCAGAGCAGTTCTTC. The chain links TRBV7-3 to TRBJ2-1, with 8 bases that match TRBD1. The germline V gene encodes CDR1 SGHTA and CDR2 FQGTGA. The J segment lost 10 bases and the V segment lost 1 base, leaving 9 bases of the junction unmatched. The CDR3 contains 15 residues.

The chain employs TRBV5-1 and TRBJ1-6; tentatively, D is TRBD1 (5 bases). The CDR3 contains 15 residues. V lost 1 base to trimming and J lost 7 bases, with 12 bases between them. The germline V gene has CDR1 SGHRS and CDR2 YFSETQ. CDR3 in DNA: TGCGCCAGCAGCTTGTCCAGGGCGAGCAATTCACCCCTCCACTTT. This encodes CASSLSRASNSPLHF.

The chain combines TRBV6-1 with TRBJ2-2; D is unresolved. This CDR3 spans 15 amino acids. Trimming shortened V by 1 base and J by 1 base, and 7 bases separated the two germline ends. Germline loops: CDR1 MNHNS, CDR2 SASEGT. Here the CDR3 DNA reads TGTGCCAGCAGTGAAGATGGCGGGAACACCGGGGAGCTGTTTTTT. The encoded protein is CASSEDGGNTGELFF.

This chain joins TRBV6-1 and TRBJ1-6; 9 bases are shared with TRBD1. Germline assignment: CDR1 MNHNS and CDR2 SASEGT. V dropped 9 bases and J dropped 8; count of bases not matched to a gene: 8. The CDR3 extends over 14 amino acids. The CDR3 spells CASLLGTGYSPLHF. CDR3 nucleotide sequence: TGTGCCAGTCTACTTGGGACAGGGTATTCACCCCTCCACTTT.

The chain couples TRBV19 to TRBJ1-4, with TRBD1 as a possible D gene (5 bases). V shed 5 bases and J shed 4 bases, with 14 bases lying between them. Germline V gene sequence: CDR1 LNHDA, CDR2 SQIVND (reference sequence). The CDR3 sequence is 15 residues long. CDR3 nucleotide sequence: TGTGCCAGTAGTCCCGGGGGACGGTTTAATGAAAAACTGTTTTTT. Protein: CASSPGGRFNEKLFF.

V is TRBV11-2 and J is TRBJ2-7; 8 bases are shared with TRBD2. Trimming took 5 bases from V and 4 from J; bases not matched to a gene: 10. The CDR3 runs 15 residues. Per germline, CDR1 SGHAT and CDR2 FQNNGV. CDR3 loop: CASSPRGGAVYEQYF. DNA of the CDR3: TGTGCCAGCAGCCCCCGGGGGGGGGCAGTTTACGAGCAGTACTTC.

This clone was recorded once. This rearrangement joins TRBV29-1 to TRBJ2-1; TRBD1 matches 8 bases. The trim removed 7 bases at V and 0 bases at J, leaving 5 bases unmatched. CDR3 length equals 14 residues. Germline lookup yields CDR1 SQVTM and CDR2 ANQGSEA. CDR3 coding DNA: TGCAGCGCCGGACAGGGCATCTCCTACAATGAGCAGTTCTTC. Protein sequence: CSAGQGISYNEQFF.

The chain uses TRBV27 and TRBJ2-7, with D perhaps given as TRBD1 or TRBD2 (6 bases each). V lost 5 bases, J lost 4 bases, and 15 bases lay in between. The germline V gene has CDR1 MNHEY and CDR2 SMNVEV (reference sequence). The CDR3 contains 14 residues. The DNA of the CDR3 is TGTGCCAGCAGTCGAACGGGGGCCTTGTACGAGCAGTACTTC. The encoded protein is CASSRTGALYEQYF.

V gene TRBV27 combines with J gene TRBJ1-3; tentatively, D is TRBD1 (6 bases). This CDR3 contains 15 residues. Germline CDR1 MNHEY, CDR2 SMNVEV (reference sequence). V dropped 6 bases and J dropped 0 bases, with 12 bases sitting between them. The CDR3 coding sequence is TGTGCCAGCAGCTCGAGGGGGAGCTCTGGAAACACCATATATTTT. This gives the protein CASSSRGSSGNTIYF.

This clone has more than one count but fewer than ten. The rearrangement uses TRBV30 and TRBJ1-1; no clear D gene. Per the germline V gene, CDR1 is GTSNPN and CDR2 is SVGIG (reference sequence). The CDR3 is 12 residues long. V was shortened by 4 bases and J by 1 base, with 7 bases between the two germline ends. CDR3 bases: TGTGCCTGGAATGACGGGAACACTGAAGCTTTCTTT. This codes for CAWNDGNTEAFF.

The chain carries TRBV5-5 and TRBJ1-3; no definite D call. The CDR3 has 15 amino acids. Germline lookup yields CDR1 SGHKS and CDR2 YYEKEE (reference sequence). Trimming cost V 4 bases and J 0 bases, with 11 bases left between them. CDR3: CASSGMDFSGNTIYF. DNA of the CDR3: TGTGCCAGCAGCGGAATGGACTTCTCTGGAAACACCATATATTTT.

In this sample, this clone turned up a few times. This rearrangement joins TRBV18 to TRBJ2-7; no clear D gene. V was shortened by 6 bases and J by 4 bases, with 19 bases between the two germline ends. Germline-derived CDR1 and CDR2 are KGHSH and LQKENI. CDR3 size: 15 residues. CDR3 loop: CASSPTGRWVYEQYF. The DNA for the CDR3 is TGTGCCAGCTCGCCTACCGGCCGCTGGGTGTACGAGCAGTACTTC.

As DNA, the CDR3 is TGTGCCAGCAGCACCCTAGACAGGGGGTTCCTCCACTTT. This encodes CASSTLDRGFLHF. V usage is TRBV11-2 and J usage is TRBJ1-6, with 9 bases that match TRBD1. The germline CDR1 and CDR2 sequences are SGHAT and FQNNGV. This CDR3 is 13 amino acids long. V shed 5 bases and J 15 bases; nucleotides not matched to a gene: 8.

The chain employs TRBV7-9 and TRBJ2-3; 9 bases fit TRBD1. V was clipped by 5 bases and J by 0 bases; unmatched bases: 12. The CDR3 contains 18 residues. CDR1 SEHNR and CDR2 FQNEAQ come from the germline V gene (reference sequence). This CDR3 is CASSAGTGTGFSTDTQYF. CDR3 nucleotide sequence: TGTGCCAGCAGCGCTGGGACAGGGACGGGTTTTAGCACAGATACGCAGTATTTT.

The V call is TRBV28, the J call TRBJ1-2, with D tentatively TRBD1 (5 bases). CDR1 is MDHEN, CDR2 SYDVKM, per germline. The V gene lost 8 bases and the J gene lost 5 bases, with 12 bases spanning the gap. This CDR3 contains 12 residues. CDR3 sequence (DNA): TGTGCCAGCTGGGGACTCGGGTATGGCTACACCTTC. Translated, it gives CASWGLGYGYTF.

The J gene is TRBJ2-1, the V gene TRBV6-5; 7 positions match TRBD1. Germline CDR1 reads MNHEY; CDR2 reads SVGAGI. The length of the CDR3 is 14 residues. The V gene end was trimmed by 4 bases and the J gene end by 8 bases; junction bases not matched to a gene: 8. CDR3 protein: CASSSDRAHYEQFF. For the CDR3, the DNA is TGTGCCAGCAGTTCCGACAGGGCGCATTATGAGCAGTTCTTC.

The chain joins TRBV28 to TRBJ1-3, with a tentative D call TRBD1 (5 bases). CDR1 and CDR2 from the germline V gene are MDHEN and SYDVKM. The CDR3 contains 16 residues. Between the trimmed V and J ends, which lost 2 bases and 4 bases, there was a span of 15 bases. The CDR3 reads CASSLTGLSAGNTIYF. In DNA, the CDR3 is TGTGCCAGCAGTTTAACAGGACTTTCCGCGGGAAACACCATATATTTT.

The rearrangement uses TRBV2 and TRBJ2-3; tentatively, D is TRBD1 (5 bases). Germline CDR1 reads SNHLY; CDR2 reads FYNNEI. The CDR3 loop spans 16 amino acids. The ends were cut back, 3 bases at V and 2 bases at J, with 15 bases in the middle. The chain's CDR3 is CASSETTVLYTDTQYF. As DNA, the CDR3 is TGTGCCAGCAGTGAGACGACAGTTCTATACACAGATACGCAGTATTTT.

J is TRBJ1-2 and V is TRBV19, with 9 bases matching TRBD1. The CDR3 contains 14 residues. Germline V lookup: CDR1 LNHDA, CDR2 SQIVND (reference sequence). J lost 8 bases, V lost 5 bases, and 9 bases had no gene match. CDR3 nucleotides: TGTGCCAGTAGTCTCTTACAGGGGGCGCGAGGCTACACCTTC. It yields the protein CASSLLQGARGYTF.

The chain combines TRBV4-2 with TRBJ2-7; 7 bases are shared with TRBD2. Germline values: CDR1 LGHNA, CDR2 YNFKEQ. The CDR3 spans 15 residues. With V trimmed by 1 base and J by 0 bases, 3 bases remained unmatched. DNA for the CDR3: TGTGCCAGCAGCCAAGGGGGGGGGAGCTCCTACGAGCAGTACTTC. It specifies CASSQGGGSSYEQYF.

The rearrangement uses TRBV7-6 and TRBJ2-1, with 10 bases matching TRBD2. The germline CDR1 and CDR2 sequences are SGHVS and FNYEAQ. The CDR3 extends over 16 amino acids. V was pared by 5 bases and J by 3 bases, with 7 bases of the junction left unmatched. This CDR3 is CASSVYGTSVYNEQFF. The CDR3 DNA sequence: TGTGCCAGCAGCGTTTACGGGACTAGCGTCTACAATGAGCAGTTCTTC.

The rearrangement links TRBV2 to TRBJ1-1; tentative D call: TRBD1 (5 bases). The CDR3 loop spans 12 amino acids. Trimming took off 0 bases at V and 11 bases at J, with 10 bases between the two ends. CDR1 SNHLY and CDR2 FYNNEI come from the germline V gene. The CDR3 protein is CASSEAVWGAFF. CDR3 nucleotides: TGTGCCAGCAGTGAAGCGGTGTGGGGGGCTTTCTTT.

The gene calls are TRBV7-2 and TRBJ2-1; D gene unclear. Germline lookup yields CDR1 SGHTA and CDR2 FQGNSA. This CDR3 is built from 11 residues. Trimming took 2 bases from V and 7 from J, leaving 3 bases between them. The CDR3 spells CASSLLNEQFF. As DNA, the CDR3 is TGTGCCAGCAGCTTACTTAATGAGCAGTTCTTC.

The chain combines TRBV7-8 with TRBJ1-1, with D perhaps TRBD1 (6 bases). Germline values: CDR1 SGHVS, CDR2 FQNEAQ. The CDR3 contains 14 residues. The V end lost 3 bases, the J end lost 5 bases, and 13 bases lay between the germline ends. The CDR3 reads CASSFGRGATEAFF. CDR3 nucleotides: TGTGCCAGCAGCTTCGGTAGGGGGGCAACTGAAGCTTTCTTT.